What follows describes a single T cell receptor beta chain. Per the authors' pipeline: Quantification of nucleated cells was approximated via reference gene primer amplification. Sequencing used immunoSEQ multiplex PCR; TCRdb keeps in-frame clones, though not all of them. For V, J and clone size, that table is used; D and trimming come from the DNA. The data hold fewer than 450,000 clones, with 90% observed a single time. The record originates from a study of blood T cell repertoires in COVID-19. In the study overall: The United States, Italy and Spain provided the acute and convalescent COVID-19 samples.

This study enrolled people aged about 18 to 100 from about two dozen US geographic areas. There are 12 residues in the CDR3. V shed 7 bases and J 7 bases; nucleotides not matched to a gene: 3. Germline V gene lookup returns CDR1 MNHEY and CDR2 SVGAGI. The chain uses TRBV6-5 and TRBJ2-1, with 8 bases lining up with TRBD2. The sequenced sample was PBMCs or T cells enriched from blood (not recorded which). The receptor was derived from a man between 18 and 35 years old who had recovered from COVID-19. In DNA, the CDR3 is TGTGCCAGCACTAGCGGGCCTAATGAGCAGTTCTTC. Protein: CASTSGPNEQFF.